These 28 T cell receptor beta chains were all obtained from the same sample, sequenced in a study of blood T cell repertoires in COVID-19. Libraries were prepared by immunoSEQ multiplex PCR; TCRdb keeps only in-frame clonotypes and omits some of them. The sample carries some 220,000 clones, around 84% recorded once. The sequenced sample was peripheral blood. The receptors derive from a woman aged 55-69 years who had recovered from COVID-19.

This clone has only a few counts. CDR3 sequence reads: CASSPKWRIDRAKNIQYF. In nucleotides, the CDR3 is TGTGCCAGCAGCCCAAAATGGCGGATTGACAGGGCCAAAAACATTCAGTACTTC. The V call is TRBV7-9, the J call TRBJ2-4, with D perhaps matching TRBD1 (6 bases). The germline V gene encodes CDR1 SEHNR and CDR2 FQNEAQ (reference sequence). Trimming removed 5 bases at V and 1 base at J, with 21 bases between. The CDR3 runs 18 residues.

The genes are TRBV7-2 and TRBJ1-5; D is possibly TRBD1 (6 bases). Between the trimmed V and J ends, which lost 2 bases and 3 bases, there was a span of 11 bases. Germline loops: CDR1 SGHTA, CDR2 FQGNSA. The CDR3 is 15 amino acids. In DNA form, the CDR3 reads TGTGCCAGCAGCTTATTTTCAGGGGTCAATCAGCCCCAGCATTTT. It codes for CASSLFSGVNQPQHF.

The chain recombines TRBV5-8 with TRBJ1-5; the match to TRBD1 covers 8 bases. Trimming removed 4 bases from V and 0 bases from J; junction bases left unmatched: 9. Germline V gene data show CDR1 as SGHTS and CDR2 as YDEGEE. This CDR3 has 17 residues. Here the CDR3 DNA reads TGTGCCAGCAGCCGGGCCCCAGGGGGCTATAGCAATCAGCCCCAGCATTTT. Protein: CASSRAPGGYSNQPQHF. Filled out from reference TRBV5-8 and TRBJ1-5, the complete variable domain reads EAGVTQSPTHLIKTRGQQATLRCSPISGHTSVYWYQQALGLGLQFLLWYDEGEERNRGNFPPRFSGRQFPNYSSELNVNALELEDSALYLCASSRAPGGYSNQPQHFGDGTRLSIL.

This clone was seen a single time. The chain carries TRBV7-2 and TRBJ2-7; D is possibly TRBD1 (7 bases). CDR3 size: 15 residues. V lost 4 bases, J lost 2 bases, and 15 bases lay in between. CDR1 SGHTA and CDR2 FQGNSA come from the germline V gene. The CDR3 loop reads CASSSRQGGTYEQYF. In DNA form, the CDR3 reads TGTGCCAGCAGCTCTCGACAGGGAGGCACCTACGAGCAGTACTTC. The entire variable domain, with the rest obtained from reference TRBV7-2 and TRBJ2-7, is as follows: GAGVSQSPSNKVTEKGKDVELRCDPISGHTALYWYRQSLGQGLEFLIYFQGNSAPDKSGLPSDRFSAERTGGSVSTLTIQRTQQEDSAVYLCASSSRQGGTYEQYFGPGTRLTVT.

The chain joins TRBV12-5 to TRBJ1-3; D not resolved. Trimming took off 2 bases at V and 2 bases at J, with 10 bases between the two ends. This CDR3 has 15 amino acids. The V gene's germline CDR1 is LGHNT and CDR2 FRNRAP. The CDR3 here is CASGLSYSPGNTIYF. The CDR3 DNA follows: TGTGCTAGTGGTTTGAGTTACTCCCCTGGAAACACCATATATTTT.

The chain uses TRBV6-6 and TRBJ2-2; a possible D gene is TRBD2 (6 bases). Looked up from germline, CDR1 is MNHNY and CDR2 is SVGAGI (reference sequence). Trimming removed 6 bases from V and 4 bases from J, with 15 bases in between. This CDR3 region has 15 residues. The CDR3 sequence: CASRGGARGTGELFF. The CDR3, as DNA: TGTGCCAGCAGGGGCGGGGCTCGAGGCACCGGGGAGCTGTTTTTT.

The CDR3 here is CASSAQQGETQYF. CDR3 coding DNA: TGTGCCAGCAGTGCGCAACAGGGTGAGACCCAGTACTTC. The chain is built from TRBV6-4 and TRBJ2-5, with D possibly being TRBD1 (6 bases). Looked up from germline, CDR1 is MRHNA and CDR2 is SNTAGT. This CDR3 comprises 13 residues. V lost 4 bases to trimming and J lost 5 bases, with 11 bases between them.

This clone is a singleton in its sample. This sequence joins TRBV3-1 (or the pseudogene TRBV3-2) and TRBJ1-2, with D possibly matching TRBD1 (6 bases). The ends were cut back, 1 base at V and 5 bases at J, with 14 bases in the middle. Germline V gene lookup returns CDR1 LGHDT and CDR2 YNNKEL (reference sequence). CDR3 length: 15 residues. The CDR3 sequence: CASSQGAGVYYGYTF. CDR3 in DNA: TGTGCCAGCAGCCAAGGGGCAGGGGTATATTATGGCTACACCTTC.

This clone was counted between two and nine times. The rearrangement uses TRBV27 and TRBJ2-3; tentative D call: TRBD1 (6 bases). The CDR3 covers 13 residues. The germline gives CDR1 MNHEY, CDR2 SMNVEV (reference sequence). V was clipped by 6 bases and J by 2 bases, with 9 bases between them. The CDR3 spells CASRPGATDTQYF. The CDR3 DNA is TGTGCCAGCAGACCAGGGGCCACAGATACGCAGTATTTT.

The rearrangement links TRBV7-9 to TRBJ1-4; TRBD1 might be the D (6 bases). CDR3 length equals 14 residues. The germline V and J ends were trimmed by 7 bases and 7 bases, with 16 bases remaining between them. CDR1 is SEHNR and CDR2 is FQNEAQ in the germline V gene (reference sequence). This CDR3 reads CASTGTLRGEKLFF. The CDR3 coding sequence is TGTGCCAGCACCGGGACACTCCGCGGTGAAAAACTGTTTTTT.

CDR3 DNA: TGTGCCAGCAGCCCCCCGCAGGGTGAGACCCAGTACTTC. Its protein product is CASSPPQGETQYF. The chain is built from TRBV5-5 and TRBJ2-5; tentatively, D is TRBD1 (5 bases). There are 13 residues in the CDR3. V lost 4 bases to trimming and J lost 5 bases, with 12 bases between them. The germline gives CDR1 SGHKS, CDR2 YYEKEE (reference sequence).

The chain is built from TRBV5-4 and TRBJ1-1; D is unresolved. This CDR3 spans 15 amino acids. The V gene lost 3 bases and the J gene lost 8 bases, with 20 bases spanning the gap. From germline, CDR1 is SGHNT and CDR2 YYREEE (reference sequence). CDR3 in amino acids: CASSSAGEFRGEAFF. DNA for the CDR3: TGTGCCAGCAGCTCGGCCGGGGAATTTCGTGGGGAAGCTTTCTTT.

The CDR3 loop is CASSDRHSYEQYF. In nucleotides, the CDR3 is TGTGCCAGCAGTGACAGGCACTCCTACGAGCAGTACTTC. V usage is TRBV6-2 or TRBV6-3 and J usage is TRBJ2-7, with a possible D match to TRBD1 (6 bases). CDR3 length: 13 amino acids. Germline V gives CDR1 MNHEY, CDR2 SVGEGT. V lost 5 bases to trimming and J lost 0 bases, with 8 bases between them.

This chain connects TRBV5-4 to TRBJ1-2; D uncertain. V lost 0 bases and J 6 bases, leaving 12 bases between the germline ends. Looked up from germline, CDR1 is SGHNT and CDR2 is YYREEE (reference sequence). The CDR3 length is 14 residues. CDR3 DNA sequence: TGTGCCAGCAGCTTGGAACGGGCGCGGGATGGCTACACCTTC. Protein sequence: CASSLERARDGYTF.

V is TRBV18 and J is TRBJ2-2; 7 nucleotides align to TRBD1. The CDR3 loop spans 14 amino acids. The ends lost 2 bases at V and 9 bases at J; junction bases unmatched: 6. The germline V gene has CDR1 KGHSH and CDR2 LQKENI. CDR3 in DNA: TGTGCCAGCTCACCAGGACAGGAGGAAAGGGAGCTGTTTTTT. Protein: CASSPGQEERELFF.

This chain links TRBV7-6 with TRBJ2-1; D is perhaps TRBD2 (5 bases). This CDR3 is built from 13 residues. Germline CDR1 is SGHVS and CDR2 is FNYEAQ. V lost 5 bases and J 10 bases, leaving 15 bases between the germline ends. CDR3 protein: CASSPSLAREQFF. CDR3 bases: TGTGCCAGCAGCCCAAGCTTAGCGAGGGAGCAGTTCTTC.

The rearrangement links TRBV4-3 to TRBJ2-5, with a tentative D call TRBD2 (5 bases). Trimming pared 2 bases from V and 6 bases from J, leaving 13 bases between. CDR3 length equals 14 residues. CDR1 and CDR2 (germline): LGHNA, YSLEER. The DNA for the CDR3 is TGCGCCAGCAGCCAACTACTAGGCATGAAGACCCAGTACTTC. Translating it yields CASSQLLGMKTQYF.

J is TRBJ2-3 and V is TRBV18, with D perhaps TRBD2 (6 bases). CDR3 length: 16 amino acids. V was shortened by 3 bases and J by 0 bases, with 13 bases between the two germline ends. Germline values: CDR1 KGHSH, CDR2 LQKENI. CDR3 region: CASSPIADSSTDTQYF. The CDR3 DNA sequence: TGTGCCAGCTCACCGATAGCGGACTCTAGCACAGATACGCAGTATTTT.

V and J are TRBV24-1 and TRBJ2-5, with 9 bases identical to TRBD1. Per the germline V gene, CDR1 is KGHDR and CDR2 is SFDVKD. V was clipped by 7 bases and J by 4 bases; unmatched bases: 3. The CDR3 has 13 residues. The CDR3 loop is CATSPTGGETQYF. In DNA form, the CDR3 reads TGTGCCACCAGCCCGACAGGGGGAGAGACCCAGTACTTC.

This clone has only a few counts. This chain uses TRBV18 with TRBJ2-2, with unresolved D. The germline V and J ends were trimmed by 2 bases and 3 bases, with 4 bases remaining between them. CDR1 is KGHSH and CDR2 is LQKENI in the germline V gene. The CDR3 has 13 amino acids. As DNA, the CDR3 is TGTGCCAGCTCACCAGGCTACACCGGGGAGCTGTTTTTT. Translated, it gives CASSPGYTGELFF.

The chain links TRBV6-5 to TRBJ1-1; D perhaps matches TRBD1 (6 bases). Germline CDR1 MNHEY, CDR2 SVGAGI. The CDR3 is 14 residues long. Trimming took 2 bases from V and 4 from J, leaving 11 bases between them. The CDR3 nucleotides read TGTGCCAGCAGTTACCAGGGGTGGGGCACTGAAGCTTTCTTT. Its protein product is CASSYQGWGTEAFF.

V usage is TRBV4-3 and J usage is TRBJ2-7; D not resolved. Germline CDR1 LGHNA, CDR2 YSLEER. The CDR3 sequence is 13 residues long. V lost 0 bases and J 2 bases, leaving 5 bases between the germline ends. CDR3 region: CASSQESTYEQYF. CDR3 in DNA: TGCGCCAGCAGCCAAGAATCCACCTACGAGCAGTACTTC.

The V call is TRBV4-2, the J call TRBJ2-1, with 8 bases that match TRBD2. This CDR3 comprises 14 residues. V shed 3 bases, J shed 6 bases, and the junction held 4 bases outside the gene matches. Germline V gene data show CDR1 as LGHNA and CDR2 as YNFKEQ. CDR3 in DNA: TGTGCCAGCAGCCAGGTACTAGCGGCCAATGAGCAGTTCTTC. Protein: CASSQVLAANEQFF.

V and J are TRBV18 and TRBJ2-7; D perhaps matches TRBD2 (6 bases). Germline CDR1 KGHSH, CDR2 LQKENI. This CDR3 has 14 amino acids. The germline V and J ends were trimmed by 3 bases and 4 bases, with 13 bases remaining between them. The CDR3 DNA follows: TGTGCCAGCTCACCCGATGGAGGGTTTTACGAGCAGTACTTC. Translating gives CASSPDGGFYEQYF.

The CDR3 reads CSVEPRGKANYGYTF. CDR3 nucleotide sequence: TGCAGCGTTGAACCCAGGGGCAAAGCTAACTATGGCTACACCTTC. The genes are TRBV29-1 and TRBJ1-2; D is perhaps TRBD1 (6 bases). The length of the CDR3 is 15 residues. Per the germline V gene, CDR1 is SQVTM and CDR2 is ANQGSEA. V was clipped by 2 bases and J by 0 bases, with 13 bases between them.

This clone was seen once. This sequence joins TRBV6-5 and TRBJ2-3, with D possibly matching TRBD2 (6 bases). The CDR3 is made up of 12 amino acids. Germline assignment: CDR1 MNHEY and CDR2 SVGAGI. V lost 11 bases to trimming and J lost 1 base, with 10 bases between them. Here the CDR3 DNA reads TGTGCCGGAGGGGTTCGCACAGATACGCAGTATTTT. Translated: CAGGVRTDTQYF.

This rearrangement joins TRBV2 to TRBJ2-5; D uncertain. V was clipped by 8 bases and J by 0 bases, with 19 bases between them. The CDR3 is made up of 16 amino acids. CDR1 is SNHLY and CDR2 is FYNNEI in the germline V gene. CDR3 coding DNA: TGTGCCAGCCGCCCCGGGTATGCGCGGTACCAAGAGACCCAGTACTTC. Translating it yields CASRPGYARYQETQYF.

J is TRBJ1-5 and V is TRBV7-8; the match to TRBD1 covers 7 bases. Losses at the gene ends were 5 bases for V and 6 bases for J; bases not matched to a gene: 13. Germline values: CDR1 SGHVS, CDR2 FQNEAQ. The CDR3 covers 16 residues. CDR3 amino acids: CASSPRRDRIVQPQHF. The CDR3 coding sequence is TGTGCCAGCAGCCCCCGCCGGGACAGAATTGTTCAGCCCCAGCATTTT.